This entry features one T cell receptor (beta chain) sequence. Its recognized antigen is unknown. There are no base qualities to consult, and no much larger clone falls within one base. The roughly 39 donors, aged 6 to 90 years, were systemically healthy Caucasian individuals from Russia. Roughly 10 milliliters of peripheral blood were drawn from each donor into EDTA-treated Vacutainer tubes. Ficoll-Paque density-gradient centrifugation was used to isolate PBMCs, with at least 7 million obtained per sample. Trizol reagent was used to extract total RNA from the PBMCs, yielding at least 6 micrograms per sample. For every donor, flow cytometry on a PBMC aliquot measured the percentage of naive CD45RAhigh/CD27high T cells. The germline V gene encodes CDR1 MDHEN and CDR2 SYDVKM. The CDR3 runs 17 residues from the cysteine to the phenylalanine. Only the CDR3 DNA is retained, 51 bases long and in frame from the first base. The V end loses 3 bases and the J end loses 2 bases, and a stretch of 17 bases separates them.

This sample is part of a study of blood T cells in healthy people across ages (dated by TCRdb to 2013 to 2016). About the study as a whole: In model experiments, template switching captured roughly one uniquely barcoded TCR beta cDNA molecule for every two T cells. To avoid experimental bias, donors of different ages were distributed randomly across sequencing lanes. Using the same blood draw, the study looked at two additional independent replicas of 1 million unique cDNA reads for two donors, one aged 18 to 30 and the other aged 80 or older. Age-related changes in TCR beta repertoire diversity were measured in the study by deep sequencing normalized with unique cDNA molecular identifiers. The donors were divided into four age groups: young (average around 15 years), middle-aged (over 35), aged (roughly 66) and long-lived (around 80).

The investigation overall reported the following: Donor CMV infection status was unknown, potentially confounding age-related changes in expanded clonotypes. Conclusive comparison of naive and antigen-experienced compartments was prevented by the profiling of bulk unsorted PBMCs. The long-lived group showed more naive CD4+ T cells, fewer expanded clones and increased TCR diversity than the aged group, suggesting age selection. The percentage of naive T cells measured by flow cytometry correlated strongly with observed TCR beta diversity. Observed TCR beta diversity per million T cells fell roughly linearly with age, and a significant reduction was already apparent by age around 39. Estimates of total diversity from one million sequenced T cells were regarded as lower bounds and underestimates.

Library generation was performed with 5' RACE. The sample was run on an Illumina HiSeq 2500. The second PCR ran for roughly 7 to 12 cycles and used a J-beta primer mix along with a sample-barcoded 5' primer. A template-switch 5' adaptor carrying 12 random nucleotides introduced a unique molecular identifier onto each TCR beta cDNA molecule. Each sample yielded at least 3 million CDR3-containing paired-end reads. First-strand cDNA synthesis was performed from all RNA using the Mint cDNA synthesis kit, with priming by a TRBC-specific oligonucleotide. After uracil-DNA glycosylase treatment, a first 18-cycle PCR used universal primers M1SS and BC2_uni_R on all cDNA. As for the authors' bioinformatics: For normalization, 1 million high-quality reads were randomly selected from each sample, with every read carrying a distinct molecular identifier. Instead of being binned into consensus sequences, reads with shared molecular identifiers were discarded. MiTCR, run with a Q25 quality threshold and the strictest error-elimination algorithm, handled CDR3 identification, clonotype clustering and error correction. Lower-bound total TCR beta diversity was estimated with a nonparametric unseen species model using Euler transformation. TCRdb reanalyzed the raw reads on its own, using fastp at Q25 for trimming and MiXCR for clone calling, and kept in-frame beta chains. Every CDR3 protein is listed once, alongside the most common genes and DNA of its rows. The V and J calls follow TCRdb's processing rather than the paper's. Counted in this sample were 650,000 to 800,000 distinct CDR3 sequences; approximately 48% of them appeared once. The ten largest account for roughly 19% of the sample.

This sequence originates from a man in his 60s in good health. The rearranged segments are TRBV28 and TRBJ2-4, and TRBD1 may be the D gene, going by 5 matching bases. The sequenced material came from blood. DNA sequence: TGTGCCAGCAGTTTGGCACAGGTGGGGCGAACCAAAAACATTCAGTACTTC. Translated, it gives CASSLAQVGRTKNIQYF. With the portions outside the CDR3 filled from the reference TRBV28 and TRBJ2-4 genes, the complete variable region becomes DVKVTQSSRYLVKRTGEKVFLECVQDMDHENMFWYRQDPGLGLRLIYFSYDVKMKEKGDIPEGYSVSREKKERFSLILESASTNQTSMYLCASSLAQVGRTKNIQYFGAGTRLSVL.